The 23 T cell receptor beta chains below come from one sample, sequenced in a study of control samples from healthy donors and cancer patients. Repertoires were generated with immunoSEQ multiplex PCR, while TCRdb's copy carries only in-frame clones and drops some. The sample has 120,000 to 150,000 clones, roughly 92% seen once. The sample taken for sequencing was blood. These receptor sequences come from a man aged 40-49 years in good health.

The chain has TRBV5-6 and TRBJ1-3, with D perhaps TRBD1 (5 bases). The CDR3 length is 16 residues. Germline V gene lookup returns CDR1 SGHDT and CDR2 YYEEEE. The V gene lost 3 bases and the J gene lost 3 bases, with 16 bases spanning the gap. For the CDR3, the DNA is TGTGCCAGCAGCTCCTTGGCCTTGGGGGGTGGAAACACCATATATTTT. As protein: CASSSLALGGGNTIYF.

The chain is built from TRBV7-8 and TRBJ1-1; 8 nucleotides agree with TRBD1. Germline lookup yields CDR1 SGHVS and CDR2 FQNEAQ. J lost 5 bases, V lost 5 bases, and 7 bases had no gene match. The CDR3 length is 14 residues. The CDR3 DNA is TGTGCCAGCAGCCCAGACAGGGGAGGGACTGAAGCTTTCTTT. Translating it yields CASSPDRGGTEAFF.

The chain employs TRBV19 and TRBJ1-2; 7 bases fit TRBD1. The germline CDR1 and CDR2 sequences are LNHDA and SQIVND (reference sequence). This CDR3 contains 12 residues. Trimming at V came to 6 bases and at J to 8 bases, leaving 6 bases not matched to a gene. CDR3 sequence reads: CASRDRNDGYTF. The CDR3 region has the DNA TGTGCCAGTAGGGACAGGAATGACGGCTACACCTTC.

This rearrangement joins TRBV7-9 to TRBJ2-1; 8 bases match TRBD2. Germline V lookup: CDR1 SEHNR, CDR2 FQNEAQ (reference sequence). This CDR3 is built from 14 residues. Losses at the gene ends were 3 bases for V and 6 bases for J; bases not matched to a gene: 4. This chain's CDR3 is CASSFGGAGNEQFF. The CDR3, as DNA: TGTGCCAGCAGCTTCGGGGGGGCAGGCAATGAGCAGTTCTTC.

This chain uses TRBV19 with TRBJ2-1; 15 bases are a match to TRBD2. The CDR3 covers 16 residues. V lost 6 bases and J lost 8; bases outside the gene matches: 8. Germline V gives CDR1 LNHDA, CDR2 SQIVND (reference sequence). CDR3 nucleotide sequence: TGTGCCAGTAGGTCCGGGACTAGCGGGAGGTGGGATGAGCAGTTCTTC. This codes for CASRSGTSGRWDEQFF.

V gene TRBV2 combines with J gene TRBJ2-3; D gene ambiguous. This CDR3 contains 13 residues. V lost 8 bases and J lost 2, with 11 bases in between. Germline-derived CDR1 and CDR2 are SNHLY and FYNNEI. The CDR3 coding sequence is TGTGCCAGCTTTCACCCCAACACAGATACGCAGTATTTT. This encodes CASFHPNTDTQYF.

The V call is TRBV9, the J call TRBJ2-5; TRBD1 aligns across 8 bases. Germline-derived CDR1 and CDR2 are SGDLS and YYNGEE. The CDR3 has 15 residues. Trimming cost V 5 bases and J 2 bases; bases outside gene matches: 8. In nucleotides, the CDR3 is TGTGCCAGCAGTACGGATGGGACAGGACAAGAGACCCAGTACTTC. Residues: CASSTDGTGQETQYF.

CDR3 sequence reads: CASSLTETGYSYEQYF. The CDR3 region has the DNA TGTGCCAGCAGCTTAACCGAGACGGGATACTCCTACGAGCAGTACTTC. The chain employs TRBV11-2 and TRBJ2-7; tentatively, D is TRBD2 (5 bases). The CDR3 sequence is 16 residues long. The germline V gene has CDR1 SGHAT and CDR2 FQNNGV. Trimming removed 2 bases at V and 0 bases at J, with 14 bases between.

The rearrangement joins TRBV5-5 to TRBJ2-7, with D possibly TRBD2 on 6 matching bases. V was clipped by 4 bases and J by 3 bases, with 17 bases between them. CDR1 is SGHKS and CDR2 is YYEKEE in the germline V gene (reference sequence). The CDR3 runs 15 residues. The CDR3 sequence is CASSRGTAILYEQYF. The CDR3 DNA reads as TGTGCCAGCAGCCGCGGGACCGCGATTCTCTACGAGCAGTACTTC.

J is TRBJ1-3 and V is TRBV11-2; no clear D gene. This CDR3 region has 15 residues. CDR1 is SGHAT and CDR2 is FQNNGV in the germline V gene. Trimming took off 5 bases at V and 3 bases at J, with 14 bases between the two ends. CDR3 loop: CASSPTAVHGNTIYF. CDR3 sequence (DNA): TGTGCCAGCAGCCCCACGGCCGTCCATGGAAACACCATATATTTT.

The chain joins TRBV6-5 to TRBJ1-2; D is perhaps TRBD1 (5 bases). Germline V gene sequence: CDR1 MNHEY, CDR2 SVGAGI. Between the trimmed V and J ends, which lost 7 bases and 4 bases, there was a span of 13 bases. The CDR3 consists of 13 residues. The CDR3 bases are TGTGCCAGCACCAGGACATCGCTCTATGGCTACACCTTC. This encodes CASTRTSLYGYTF.

As DNA, the CDR3 is TGTGCCAGCAGTCAACAGGGCCGTCAAGAGACCCAGTACTTC. Protein product: CASSQQGRQETQYF. This rearrangement joins TRBV12-1 to TRBJ2-5; TRBD1 is taken as the D call from the table, unchecked against the DNA. TRBV12-1 is annotated as a pseudogene. The CDR3 runs 14 residues.

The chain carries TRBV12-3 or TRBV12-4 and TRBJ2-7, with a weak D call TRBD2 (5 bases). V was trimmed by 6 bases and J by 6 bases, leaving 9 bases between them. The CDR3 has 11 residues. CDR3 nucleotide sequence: TGTGCCAGCAGCCGAGGGCTCGAGCAGTACTTC. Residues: CASSRGLEQYF.

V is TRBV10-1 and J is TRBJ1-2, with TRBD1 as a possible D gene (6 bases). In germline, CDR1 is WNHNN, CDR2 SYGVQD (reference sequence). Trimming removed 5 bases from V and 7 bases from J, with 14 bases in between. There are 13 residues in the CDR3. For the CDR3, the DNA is TGCGCCAGCAGTAAACAGGGTGATCGTGGCTACACCTTC. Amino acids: CASSKQGDRGYTF.

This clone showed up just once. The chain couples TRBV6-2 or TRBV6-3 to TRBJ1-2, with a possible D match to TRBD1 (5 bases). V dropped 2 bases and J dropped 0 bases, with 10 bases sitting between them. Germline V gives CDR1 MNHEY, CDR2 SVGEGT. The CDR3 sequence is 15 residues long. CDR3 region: CASSYPTATNYGYTF. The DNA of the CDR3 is TGTGCCAGCAGTTACCCGACAGCGACTAACTATGGCTACACCTTC.

CDR3 in DNA: TGTGCCAGCAGCTTAGCTGGGGGAAATTCACCCCTCCACTTT. It translates to CASSLAGGNSPLHF. V is TRBV11-2 and J is TRBJ1-6; D might be TRBD1 (5 bases). CDR1 is SGHAT and CDR2 is FQNNGV in the germline V gene. The CDR3 consists of 14 residues. Between the trimmed V and J ends, which lost 1 base and 7 bases, there was a span of 8 bases.

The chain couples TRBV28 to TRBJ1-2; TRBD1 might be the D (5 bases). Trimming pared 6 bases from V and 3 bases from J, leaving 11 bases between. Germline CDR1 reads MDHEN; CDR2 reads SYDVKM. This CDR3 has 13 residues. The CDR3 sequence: CASRGRGDYGYTF. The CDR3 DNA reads TGTGCCAGCAGGGGACGGGGGGACTATGGCTACACCTTC.

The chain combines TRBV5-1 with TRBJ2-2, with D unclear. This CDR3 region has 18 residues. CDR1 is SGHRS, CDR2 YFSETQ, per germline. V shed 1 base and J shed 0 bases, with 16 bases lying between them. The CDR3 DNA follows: TGCGCCAGCAGCTTGAGACCTGACGGCTACGCGAACACCGGGGAGCTGTTTTTT. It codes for CASSLRPDGYANTGELFF.

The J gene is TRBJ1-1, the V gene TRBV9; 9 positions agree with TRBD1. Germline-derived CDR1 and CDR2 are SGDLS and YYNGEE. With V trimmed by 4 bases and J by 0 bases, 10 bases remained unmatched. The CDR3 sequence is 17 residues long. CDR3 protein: CASSYTPGTGMNTEAFF. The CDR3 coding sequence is TGTGCCAGCAGCTATACCCCCGGGACAGGGATGAACACTGAAGCTTTCTTT.

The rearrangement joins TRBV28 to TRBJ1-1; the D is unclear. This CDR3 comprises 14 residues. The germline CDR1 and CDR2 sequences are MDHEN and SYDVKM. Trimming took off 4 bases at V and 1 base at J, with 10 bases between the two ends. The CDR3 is CASSSPGGNTEAFF. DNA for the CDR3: TGTGCCAGCAGTTCTCCCGGCGGGAACACTGAAGCTTTCTTT.

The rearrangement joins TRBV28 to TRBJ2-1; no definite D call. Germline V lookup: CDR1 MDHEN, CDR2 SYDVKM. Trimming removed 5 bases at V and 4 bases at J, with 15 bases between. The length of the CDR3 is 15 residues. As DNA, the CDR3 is TGTGCCAGCAGTCCGCAGCGTCGGCTATACAATGAGCAGTTCTTC. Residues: CASSPQRRLYNEQFF. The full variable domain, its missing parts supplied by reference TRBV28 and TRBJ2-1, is DVKVTQSSRYLVKRTGEKVFLECVQDMDHENMFWYRQDPGLGLRLIYFSYDVKMKEKGDIPEGYSVSREKKERFSLILESASTNQTSMYLCASSPQRRLYNEQFFGPGTRLTVL.

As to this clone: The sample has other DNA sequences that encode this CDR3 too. This chain's CDR3 is CASSPSGTGDYGYTF. DNA of the CDR3: TGTGCCAGCAGCCCATCCGGGACAGGTGACTATGGCTACACCTTC. This sequence joins TRBV9 and TRBJ1-2, with 8 bases that match TRBD1. J lost 3 bases, V lost 4 bases, and 8 bases had no gene match. The V gene's germline CDR1 is SGDLS and CDR2 YYNGEE. The CDR3 totals 15 residues.

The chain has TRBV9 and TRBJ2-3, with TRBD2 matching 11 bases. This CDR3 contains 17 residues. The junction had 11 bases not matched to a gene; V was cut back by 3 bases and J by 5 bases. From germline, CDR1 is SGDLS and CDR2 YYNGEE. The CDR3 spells CASSGGWLAGGQDTQYF. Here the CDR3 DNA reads TGTGCCAGCAGCGGTGGATGGTTAGCGGGGGGGCAAGATACGCAGTATTTT.